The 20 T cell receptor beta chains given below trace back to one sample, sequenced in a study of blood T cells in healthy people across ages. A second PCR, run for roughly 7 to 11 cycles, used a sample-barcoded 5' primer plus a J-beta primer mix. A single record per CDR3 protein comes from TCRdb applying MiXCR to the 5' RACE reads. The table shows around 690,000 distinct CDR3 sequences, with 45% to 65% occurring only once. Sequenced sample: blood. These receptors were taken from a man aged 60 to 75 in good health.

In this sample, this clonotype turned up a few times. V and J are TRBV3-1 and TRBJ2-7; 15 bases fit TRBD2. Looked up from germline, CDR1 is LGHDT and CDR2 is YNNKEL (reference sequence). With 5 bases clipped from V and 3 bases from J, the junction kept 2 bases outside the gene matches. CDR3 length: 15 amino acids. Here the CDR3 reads CASSRTSGGDYEQYF. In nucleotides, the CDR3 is TGTGCCAGCAGCAGGACTAGCGGGGGGGACTACGAGCAGTACTTC.

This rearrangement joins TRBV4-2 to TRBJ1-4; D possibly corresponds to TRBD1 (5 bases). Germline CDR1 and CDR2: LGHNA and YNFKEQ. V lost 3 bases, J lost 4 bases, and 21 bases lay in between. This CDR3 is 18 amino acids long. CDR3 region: CASSHEPWDQRVNEKLFF. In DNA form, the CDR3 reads TGTGCCAGCAGCCACGAGCCGTGGGACCAGAGGGTTAATGAAAAACTGTTTTTT.

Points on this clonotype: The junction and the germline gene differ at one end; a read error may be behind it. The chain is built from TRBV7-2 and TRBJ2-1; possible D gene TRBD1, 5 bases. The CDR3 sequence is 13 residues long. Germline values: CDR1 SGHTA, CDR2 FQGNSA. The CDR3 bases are TGTGCCAGCAGCCGGACATCCTACGATGAGCAGTTCTTC. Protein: CASSRTSYDEQFF.

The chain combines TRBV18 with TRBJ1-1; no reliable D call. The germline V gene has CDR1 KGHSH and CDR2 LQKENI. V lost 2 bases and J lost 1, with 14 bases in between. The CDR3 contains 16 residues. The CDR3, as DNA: TGTGCCAGCTCACCAAGTAGGAGCGACCGGAACACTGAAGCTTTCTTT. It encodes CASSPSRSDRNTEAFF.

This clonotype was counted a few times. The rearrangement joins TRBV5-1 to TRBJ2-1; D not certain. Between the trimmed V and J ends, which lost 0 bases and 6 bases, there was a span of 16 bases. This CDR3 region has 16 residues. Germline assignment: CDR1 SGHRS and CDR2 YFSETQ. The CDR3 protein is CASSLASQPGGNEQFF. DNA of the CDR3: TGCGCCAGCAGCTTGGCGAGTCAGCCTGGTGGCAATGAGCAGTTCTTC.

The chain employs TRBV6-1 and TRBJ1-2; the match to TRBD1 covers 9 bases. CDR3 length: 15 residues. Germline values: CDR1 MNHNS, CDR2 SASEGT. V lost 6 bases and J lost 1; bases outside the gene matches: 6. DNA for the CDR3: TGTGCCAGCAGGGGGGGACAGGGCGATAACTATGGCTACACCTTC. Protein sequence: CASRGGQGDNYGYTF.

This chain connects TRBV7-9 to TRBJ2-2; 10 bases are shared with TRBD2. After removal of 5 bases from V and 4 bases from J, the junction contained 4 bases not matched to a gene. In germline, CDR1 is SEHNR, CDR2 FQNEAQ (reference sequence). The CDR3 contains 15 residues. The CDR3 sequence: CASSLRTSGTGELFF. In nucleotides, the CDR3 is TGTGCCAGCAGCCTCCGGACTAGCGGCACCGGGGAGCTGTTTTTT.

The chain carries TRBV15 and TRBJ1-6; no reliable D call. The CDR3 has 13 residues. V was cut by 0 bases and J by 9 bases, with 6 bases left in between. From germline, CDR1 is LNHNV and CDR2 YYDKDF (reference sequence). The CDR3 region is CATSREAGSPLHF. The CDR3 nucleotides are TGTGCCACCAGCAGAGAGGCCGGTTCACCCCTCCACTTT.

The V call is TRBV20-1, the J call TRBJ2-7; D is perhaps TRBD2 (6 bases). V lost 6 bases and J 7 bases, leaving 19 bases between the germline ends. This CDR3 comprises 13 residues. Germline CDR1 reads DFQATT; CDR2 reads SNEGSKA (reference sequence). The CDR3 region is CSARDGGTLEQYF. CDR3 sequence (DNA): TGCAGTGCGCGGGATGGGGGGACCTTGGAGCAGTACTTC.

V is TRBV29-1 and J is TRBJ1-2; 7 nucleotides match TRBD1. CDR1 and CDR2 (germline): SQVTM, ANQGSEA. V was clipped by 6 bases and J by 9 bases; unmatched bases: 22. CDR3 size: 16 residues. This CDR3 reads CSVKFGTARFGGSYTF. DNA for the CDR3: TGCAGCGTCAAATTCGGGACAGCTCGGTTTGGGGGAAGCTACACCTTC.

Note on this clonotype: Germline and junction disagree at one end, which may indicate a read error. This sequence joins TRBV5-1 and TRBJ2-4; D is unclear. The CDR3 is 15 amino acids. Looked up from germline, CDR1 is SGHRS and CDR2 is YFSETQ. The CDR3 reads CAGSSTPWQKNIQYF. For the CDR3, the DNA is TGCGCCGGCAGCTCGACCCCCTGGCAAAAAAACATTCAGTACTTC.

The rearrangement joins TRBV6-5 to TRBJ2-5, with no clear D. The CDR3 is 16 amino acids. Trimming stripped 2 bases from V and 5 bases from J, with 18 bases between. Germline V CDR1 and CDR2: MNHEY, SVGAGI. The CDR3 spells CASSYPSAPNRETQYF. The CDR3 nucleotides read TGTGCCAGCAGTTACCCGTCCGCCCCCAATCGGGAGACCCAGTACTTC.

The CDR3 DNA is TGTGCCAGCAGTTTAGGTCCCGCAGGGGGCTACGAGCAGTACTTC. Amino acids: CASSLGPAGGYEQYF. The gene calls are TRBV12-3 or TRBV12-4 and TRBJ2-7; TRBD1 aligns across 7 bases. The length of the CDR3 is 15 residues. Trimming cost V 1 base and J 3 bases; bases outside gene matches: 6.

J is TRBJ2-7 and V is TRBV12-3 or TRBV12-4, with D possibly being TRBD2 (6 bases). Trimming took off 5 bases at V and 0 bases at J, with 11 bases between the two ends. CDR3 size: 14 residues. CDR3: CASSLGTSSYEQYF. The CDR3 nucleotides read TGTGCCAGCAGTCTGGGGACTTCCTCCTACGAGCAGTACTTC.

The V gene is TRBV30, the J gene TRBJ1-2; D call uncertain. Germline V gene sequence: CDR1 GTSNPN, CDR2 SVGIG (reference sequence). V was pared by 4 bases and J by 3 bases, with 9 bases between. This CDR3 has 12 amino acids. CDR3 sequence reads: CAWTVRDYGYTF. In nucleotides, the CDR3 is TGTGCCTGGACCGTACGAGACTATGGCTACACCTTC.

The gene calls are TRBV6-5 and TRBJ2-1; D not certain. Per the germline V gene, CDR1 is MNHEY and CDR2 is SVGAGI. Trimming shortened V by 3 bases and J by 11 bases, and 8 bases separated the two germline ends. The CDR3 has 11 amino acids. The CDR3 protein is CASSYSEKQFF. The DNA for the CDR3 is TGTGCCAGCAGTTATTCAGAGAAGCAGTTCTTC.

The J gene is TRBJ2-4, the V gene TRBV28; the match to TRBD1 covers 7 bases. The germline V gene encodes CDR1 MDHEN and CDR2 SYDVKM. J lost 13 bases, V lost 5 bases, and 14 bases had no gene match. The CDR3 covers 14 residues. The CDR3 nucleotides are TGTGCCAGCAGTGGGGGACAGCCCACAGATACGCAGTACTTC. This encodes CASSGGQPTDTQYF.

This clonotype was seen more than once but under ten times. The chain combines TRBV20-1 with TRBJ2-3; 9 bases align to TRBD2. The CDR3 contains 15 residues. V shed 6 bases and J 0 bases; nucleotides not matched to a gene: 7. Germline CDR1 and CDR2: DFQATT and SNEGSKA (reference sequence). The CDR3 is CSATSTSGSTDTQYF. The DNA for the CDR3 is TGCAGTGCAACCTCGACTAGCGGAAGCACAGATACGCAGTATTTT.

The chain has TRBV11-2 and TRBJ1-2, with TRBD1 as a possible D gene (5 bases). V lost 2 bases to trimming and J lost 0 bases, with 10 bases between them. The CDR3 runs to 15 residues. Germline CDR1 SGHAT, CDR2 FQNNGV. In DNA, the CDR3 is TGTGCCAGCAGCTTAAGGGGCCCAACTAACTATGGCTACACCTTC. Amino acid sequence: CASSLRGPTNYGYTF.

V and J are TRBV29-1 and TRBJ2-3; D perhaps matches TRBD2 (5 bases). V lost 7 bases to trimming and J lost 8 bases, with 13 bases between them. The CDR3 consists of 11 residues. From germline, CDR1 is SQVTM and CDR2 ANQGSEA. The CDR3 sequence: CSAARGGTQYF. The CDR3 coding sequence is TGCAGCGCCGCCCGGGGTGGTACGCAGTATTTT.